The T cell receptor (beta chain) under discussion was sequenced for a study of Graves' ophthalmopathy and Graves' hyperthyroidism. Study-wide background: Hyperthyroidism counted as stable given no ophthalmopathy within 18 months of follow-up.

On this clonotype: Its antigen is unidentified.

Germline CDR1 is SGHTA and CDR2 is FQGNSA. V was pared by 6 bases and J by 4 bases, with 11 bases of the junction left unmatched. This CDR3 is 15 amino acids long. Overall study results and limits: The model reached around 64% sensitivity and 72.22% specificity for predicting ophthalmopathy progression.

Amplified material comprised TCR beta CDR3 regions derived from RNA transcripts. HTBI primers served in a first-round RT-PCR, which a second-round multiplex PCR followed. TCRdb re-derived calls from the multiplex PCR reads in MiXCR, one entry per CDR3 protein. Of over a million distinct CDR3 sequences listed, about 38% were seen once; the top ten hold around 10%. Hyperthyroidism patients, all newly diagnosed, had under 2 months' duration and ages of 18 to 65. Pregnancy or lactation, uncontrolled infections and other autoimmune diseases were grounds for excluding patients. V usage is TRBV7-2 and J usage is TRBJ1-1, with TRBD1 identical over 7 bases. Sequencing input: peripheral blood or thyroid tissue (not recorded which). The sequence came from an adult man with Graves' hyperthyroidism. CDR3 nucleotide sequence: TGTGCCAGCAGTTACGCGACAGGGCGAAGCACTGAAGCTTTCTTT. Translation gives CASSYATGRSTEAFF.